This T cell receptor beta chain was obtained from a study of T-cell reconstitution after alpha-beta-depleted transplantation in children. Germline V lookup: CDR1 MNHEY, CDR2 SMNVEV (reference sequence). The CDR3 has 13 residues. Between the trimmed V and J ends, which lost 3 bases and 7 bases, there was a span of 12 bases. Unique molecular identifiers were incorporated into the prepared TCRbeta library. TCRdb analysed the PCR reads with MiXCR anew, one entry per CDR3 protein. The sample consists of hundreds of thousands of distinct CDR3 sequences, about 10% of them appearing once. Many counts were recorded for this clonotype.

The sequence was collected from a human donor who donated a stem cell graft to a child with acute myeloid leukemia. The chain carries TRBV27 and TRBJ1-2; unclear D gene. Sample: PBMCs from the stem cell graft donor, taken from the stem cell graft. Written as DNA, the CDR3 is TGTGCCAGCAGTTTTGGAGGGTCTAGTGGCTACACCTTC. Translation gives CASSFGGSSGYTF.